One sample yielded the 22 T cell receptor beta chains listed below, sequenced in a study of cytomegalovirus exposure and HLA in healthy donors. 13 Jbeta primers and 60 Vbeta primers were used for the PCR. Libraries were prepared by immunoSEQ multiplex PCR; TCRdb keeps only in-frame clonotypes and omits some of them. The sample has some 240,000 clones, about 78% seen once; the top ten hold 3.5% to 4%. Sequencing was done on a sample of PBMCs. The source is a male donor in good health and CMV-seronegative.

The rearrangement joins TRBV9 to TRBJ1-2; 9 positions agree with TRBD1. CDR3 length equals 13 residues. Germline CDR1 and CDR2: SGDLS and YYNGEE. Germline trimming cut 2 bases from V and 7 bases from J; bases unmatched to any gene: 3. The CDR3: CASSVPGQGGYTF. The CDR3 DNA sequence: TGTGCCAGCAGCGTCCCGGGACAGGGTGGCTACACCTTC.

The chain couples TRBV7-3 to TRBJ2-3, with TRBD1 as a possible D gene (6 bases). CDR1 SGHTA and CDR2 FQGTGA come from the germline V gene. The CDR3 runs to 15 residues. The V end lost 5 bases, the J end lost 4 bases, and 16 bases lay between the germline ends. Here the CDR3 reads CASSPNRVRADTQYF. The CDR3, as DNA: TGTGCCAGCAGCCCGAACAGGGTCCGCGCAGATACGCAGTATTTT.

The chain couples TRBV10-2 to TRBJ1-4; 7 bases match TRBD1. Unmatched junction bases numbered 7, after V lost 4 bases and J lost 5 bases. The CDR3 is made up of 15 amino acids. CDR1 and CDR2 from the germline V gene are WSHSY and SAAADI. The CDR3 loop is CASSADRASNEKLFF. CDR3 coding DNA: TGCGCCAGCAGTGCTGACAGGGCCTCAAATGAAAAACTGTTTTTT.

The rearrangement joins TRBV5-6 to TRBJ2-1; 8 bases agree with TRBD1. The V segment lost 5 bases and the J segment 2 bases; nucleotides outside the gene matches: 15. The CDR3 runs 18 residues. The V gene's germline CDR1 is SGHDT and CDR2 YYEEEE. The CDR3 DNA reads as TGTGCCAGCAGGGAGGAGGCAGGGGGCCCTTTGACCTACAATGAGCAGTTCTTC. It encodes CASREEAGGPLTYNEQFF.

The chain couples TRBV5-4 to TRBJ2-2; possibly TRBD2 for D (7 bases). The ends were cut back, 2 bases at V and 7 bases at J, with 12 bases in the middle. Germline CDR1 is SGHNT and CDR2 is YYREEE (reference sequence). The CDR3 consists of 14 residues. CDR3 DNA: TGTGCCAGCAGCTTTGGGGGGGCGGACGGGGAGCTGTTTTTT. This translates into CASSFGGADGELFF.

This clone was seen once. The gene calls are TRBV7-9 and TRBJ1-1, with 9 bases aligning to TRBD1. The CDR3 length is 15 residues. V was clipped by 4 bases and J by 3 bases; unmatched bases: 6. Germline V CDR1 and CDR2: SEHNR, FQNEAQ (reference sequence). CDR3 sequence: CASSSGTGWDTEAFF. The CDR3 DNA sequence: TGTGCCAGCAGCTCCGGGACAGGGTGGGACACTGAAGCTTTCTTT.

V gene TRBV6-5 combines with J gene TRBJ1-1; maybe TRBD1 (6 bases). V shed 6 bases and J shed 8 bases, with 19 bases lying between them. Germline loops: CDR1 MNHEY, CDR2 SVGAGI. CDR3 size: 14 residues. The CDR3 DNA is TGTGCCAGCAGCACCGGGGGGGCCCGGGGGGAAGCTTTCTTT. Amino acids: CASSTGGARGEAFF.

The chain recombines TRBV5-4 with TRBJ2-2; 10 bases match TRBD1. Trimming took 4 bases from V and 7 from J; bases not matched to a gene: 4. The CDR3 consists of 14 residues. Germline V CDR1 and CDR2: SGHNT, YYREEE (reference sequence). Here the CDR3 DNA reads TGTGCCAGCAGCAGGACAGGGGGTGGCGGGGAGCTGTTTTTT. As protein: CASSRTGGGGELFF. Filled out from reference TRBV5-4 and TRBJ2-2, the complete variable domain reads ETGVTQSPTHLIKTRGQQVTLRCSSQSGHNTVSWYQQALGQGPQFIFQYYREEENGRGNFPPRFSGLQFPNYSSELNVNALELDDSALYLCASSRTGGGGELFFGEGSRLTVL.

The chain carries TRBV29-1 and TRBJ2-7, with 11 bases that match TRBD2. Per the germline V gene, CDR1 is SQVTM and CDR2 is ANQGSEA. The CDR3 has 15 residues. The J segment lost 2 bases and the V segment lost 4 bases, leaving 7 bases of the junction unmatched. Here the CDR3 DNA reads TGCAGCGTTGTGTTAGCGGGAGGGGTCACCTACGAGCAGTACTTC. This codes for CSVVLAGGVTYEQYF.

The chain has TRBV9 and TRBJ1-1; no clear D gene. Trimming took 1 base from V and 8 from J, leaving 12 bases between them. The V gene's germline CDR1 is SGDLS and CDR2 YYNGEE. This CDR3 contains 13 residues. The CDR3 protein is CASSVYQAGEAFF. Written as DNA, the CDR3 is TGTGCCAGCAGCGTATACCAGGCGGGGGAAGCTTTCTTT.

This clone was observed a single time. In DNA form, the CDR3 reads TGTGCCAGCAGCTTAGCTCCCGGGACAGTCAATGAAAAACTGTTTTTT. Amino acids: CASSLAPGTVNEKLFF. This chain uses TRBV11-2 with TRBJ1-4; 7 bases align to TRBD1. The CDR3 is 16 residues long. The germline CDR1 and CDR2 sequences are SGHAT and FQNNGV. V lost 1 base, J lost 5 bases, and 7 bases stayed unmatched.

On this clone itself: Other DNA sequences from this sample encode an identical CDR3 as well. The chain is built from TRBV28 and TRBJ1-2; D ambiguous. The V gene lost 2 bases and the J gene lost 5 bases, with 6 bases spanning the gap. CDR1 is MDHEN and CDR2 is SYDVKM in the germline V gene. This CDR3 contains 12 residues. CDR3 loop: CASSLGSYGYTF. The CDR3 DNA reads TGTGCCAGCAGTTTAGGGAGTTATGGCTACACCTTC.

This chain connects TRBV27 to TRBJ2-2; D possibly corresponds to TRBD1 (6 bases). Germline CDR1 is MNHEY and CDR2 is SMNVEV (reference sequence). Trimming removed 8 bases from V and 3 bases from J, with 13 bases in between. This CDR3 is 14 amino acids long. CDR3 sequence reads: CASRLQGYTGELFF. The CDR3, as DNA: TGTGCCAGCCGCCTACAGGGTTACACCGGGGAGCTGTTTTTT.

This clone has only one observation. This rearrangement joins TRBV2 to TRBJ2-3; TRBD2 might be the D (5 bases). Germline V gene sequence: CDR1 SNHLY, CDR2 FYNNEI. V was pared by 5 bases and J by 2 bases, with 11 bases between. The CDR3 contains 14 residues. The CDR3 spells CASSSRLSTDTQYF. CDR3 DNA: TGTGCCAGCAGTTCACGACTATCCACAGATACGCAGTATTTT.

The V and J genes are TRBV6-5 and TRBJ1-1; a weak D match, TRBD1 (6 bases). Trimming took 5 bases from V and 2 from J, leaving 15 bases between them. This CDR3 spans 15 amino acids. In germline, CDR1 is MNHEY, CDR2 SVGAGI. Written as DNA, the CDR3 is TGTGCCAGCAGTCCCTACCAGGGGATCAACACTGAAGCTTTCTTT. Encoded protein: CASSPYQGINTEAFF.

In its sample, this clone was seen a few times. The gene calls are TRBV5-4 and TRBJ2-1, with D tentatively TRBD2 (5 bases). The germline gives CDR1 SGHNT, CDR2 YYREEE (reference sequence). V was clipped by 2 bases and J by 6 bases, with 15 bases between them. The CDR3 is 15 residues long. CDR3 residues: CASSLAAGGGNEQFF. The DNA of the CDR3 is TGTGCCAGCAGCTTAGCGGCGGGCGGCGGCAATGAGCAGTTCTTC.

This chain links TRBV5-4 with TRBJ1-2; tentative D call: TRBD1 (5 bases). V lost 0 bases, J lost 4 bases, and 10 bases lay in between. Germline V lookup: CDR1 SGHNT, CDR2 YYREEE (reference sequence). CDR3 length: 14 residues. The CDR3 sequence: CASSLDRRAYGYTF. The CDR3 region has the DNA TGTGCCAGCAGCTTGGACAGGAGGGCCTATGGCTACACCTTC. Complete variable domain (other parts from reference TRBV5-4 and TRBJ1-2): ETGVTQSPTHLIKTRGQQVTLRCSSQSGHNTVSWYQQALGQGPQFIFQYYREEENGRGNFPPRFSGLQFPNYSSELNVNALELDDSALYLCASSLDRRAYGYTFGSGTRLTVV.

The sample holds a few counts of this clone. The chain has TRBV19 and TRBJ2-7; D uncertain. Trimming removed 5 bases from V and 5 bases from J, with 13 bases in between. The CDR3 totals 13 residues. Germline V gene data show CDR1 as LNHDA and CDR2 as SQIVND (reference sequence). The CDR3 DNA follows: TGTGCCAGTAGTGTAGCAGTCCCAAACGAGCAGTACTTC. Its protein is CASSVAVPNEQYF. Based on the CDR3 plus reference TRBV19 and TRBJ2-7, the full variable domain is DGGITQSPKYLFRKEGQNVTLSCEQNLNHDAMYWYRQDPGQGLRLIYYSQIVNDFQKGDIAEGYSVSREKKESFPLTVTSAQKNPTAFYLCASSVAVPNEQYFGPGTRLTVT.

The chain employs TRBV5-4 and TRBJ2-7; 9 nucleotides line up with TRBD1. V lost 0 bases, J lost 2 bases, and 9 bases stayed unmatched. CDR3 size: 17 residues. CDR1 and CDR2 from the germline V gene are SGHNT and YYREEE (reference sequence). CDR3 sequence: CASSLGVYRQGAYEQYF. The CDR3 coding sequence is TGTGCCAGCAGCTTGGGAGTTTACCGACAGGGGGCCTACGAGCAGTACTTC.

The rearrangement uses TRBV9 and TRBJ2-1; 8 nucleotides match TRBD2. V lost 0 bases, J lost 6 bases, and 5 bases stayed unmatched. Germline V gene sequence: CDR1 SGDLS, CDR2 YYNGEE. The CDR3 extends over 15 amino acids. The DNA for the CDR3 is TGTGCCAGCAGCGTAGGCGCCAGCGGGGGCAATGAGCAGTTCTTC. Translation gives CASSVGASGGNEQFF.

The chain joins TRBV4-1 to TRBJ2-7, with 7 bases that match TRBD1. Germline trimming cut 4 bases from V and 3 bases from J; bases unmatched to any gene: 6. The germline V gene has CDR1 MGHRA and CDR2 YSYEKL. This CDR3 region has 14 residues. The CDR3 nucleotides are TGCGCCAGCAGCCCCAGCGCAGGGGGCTACGAGCAGTACTTC. Its translation: CASSPSAGGYEQYF.

The rearrangement joins TRBV27 to TRBJ2-2, with D maybe TRBD2 (6 bases). Germline CDR1 reads MNHEY; CDR2 reads SMNVEV (reference sequence). Trimming pared 8 bases from V and 5 bases from J, leaving 12 bases between. The CDR3 consists of 13 residues. CDR3 amino acids: CASGRIQTGELFF. Here the CDR3 DNA reads TGTGCCAGCGGGAGGATCCAAACCGGGGAGCTGTTTTTT.